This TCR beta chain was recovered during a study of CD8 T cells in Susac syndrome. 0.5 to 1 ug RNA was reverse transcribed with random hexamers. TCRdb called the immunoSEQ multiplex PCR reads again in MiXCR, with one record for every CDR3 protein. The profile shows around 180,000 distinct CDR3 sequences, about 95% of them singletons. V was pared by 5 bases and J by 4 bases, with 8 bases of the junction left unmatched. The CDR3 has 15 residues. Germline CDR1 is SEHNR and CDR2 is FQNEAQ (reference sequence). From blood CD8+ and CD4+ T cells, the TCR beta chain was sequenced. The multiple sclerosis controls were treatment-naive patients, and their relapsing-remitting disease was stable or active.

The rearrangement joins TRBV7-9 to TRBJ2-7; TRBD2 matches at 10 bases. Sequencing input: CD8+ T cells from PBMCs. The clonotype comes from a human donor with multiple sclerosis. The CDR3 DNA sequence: TGTGCCAGCAGCCCGCAGGGGACTAGCGTATACGAGCAGTACTTC. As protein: CASSPQGTSVYEQYF.